This T cell receptor (beta chain) was retrieved from a study of pediatric ulcerative colitis. V gave up 3 bases and J gave up 6 bases, with 15 bases separating them. The germline gives CDR1 SEHNR, CDR2 FQNEAQ (reference sequence). The CDR3 loop spans 15 amino acids. Here immunoSEQ multiplex PCR was the method, and the copy in TCRdb shows in-frame clones only, minus some. Of some 10,000 clones in the sample, 80% to 90% were seen once. As to this clone: Its matching antigen is unknown.

Study-wide findings and caveats: Ulcerative colitis patients shared more blood-rectal clones than controls.

This clonotype was sampled from a girl aged 10 to 17 with moderate ulcerative colitis. The sequenced sample consisted of blood. This sequence joins TRBV7-9 and TRBJ2-1; D ambiguous. The CDR3 here is CASSFGDNNPNEQFF. The CDR3 bases are TGTGCCAGCAGCTTCGGTGACAACAACCCCAATGAGCAGTTCTTC.